The 18 T cell receptor beta chains given below trace back to one sample, sequenced in a study of T cells after yellow fever vaccination. Each CDR3 protein is one row after TCRdb ran MiXCR on the 5' RACE reads. The sample holds tens of thousands of distinct CDR3 sequences, approximately 7.5% seen once. Material: CD8+ T cells sorted from PBMCs, obtained on the day of the yellow fever booster vaccination. The origin of the receptors is a man aged 25-45 years who received the YFV17D yellow fever vaccine.

The V gene is TRBV20-1, the J gene TRBJ2-1; 14 bases are a match to TRBD2. V lost 5 bases, J lost 3 bases, and 9 bases stayed unmatched. Germline V lookup: CDR1 DFQATT, CDR2 SNEGSKA (reference sequence). The CDR3 runs to 17 residues. The CDR3 nucleotides read TGCAGTGCTGACACCGGGACTAGCGGGAGACACTACAATGAGCAGTTCTTC. Protein product: CSADTGTSGRHYNEQFF.

The chain couples TRBV25-1 to TRBJ1-2; 8 nucleotides agree with TRBD1. Losses at the gene ends were 8 bases for V and 7 bases for J; bases not matched to a gene: 3. Germline V gene lookup returns CDR1 MGHDK and CDR2 SYGVNS. The CDR3 length is 11 residues. As DNA, the CDR3 is TGTGCCAGCGACGGGACAGGTGGCTACACCTTC. Translation: CASDGTGGYTF.

This clonotype was counted a few times. The rearrangement uses TRBV5-1 and TRBJ2-1, with a possible D match to TRBD2 (6 bases). The CDR3 runs 14 residues. Germline V gene lookup returns CDR1 SGHRS and CDR2 YFSETQ. Deletions cut 4 bases from V and 8 bases from J, with 16 bases between. The CDR3 loop reads CASSLLGSWDEQFF. CDR3 bases: TGCGCCAGCAGCCTGCTCGGGAGCTGGGATGAGCAGTTCTTC.

This sequence joins TRBV6-2 or TRBV6-3 and TRBJ2-6; TRBD1 matches 9 bases. Germline V gene data show CDR1 as MNHEY and CDR2 as SVGEGT. The CDR3 spans 17 residues. The trim removed 6 bases at V and 0 bases at J, leaving 6 bases unmatched. DNA of the CDR3: TGTGCCAGCAGCGTCTGGGACAGGGCCTCTGGGGCCAACGTCCTGACTTTC. It codes for CASSVWDRASGANVLTF.

The V call is TRBV12-3 or TRBV12-4, the J call TRBJ2-1, with D maybe TRBD2 (6 bases). The CDR3 has 14 amino acids. The V end lost 6 bases, the J end lost 8 bases, and 17 bases lay between the germline ends. The CDR3 here is CASRLASQRHEQFF. As DNA, the CDR3 is TGTGCCAGCAGGCTAGCGTCTCAAAGGCATGAGCAGTTCTTC.

The chain joins TRBV20-1 to TRBJ2-1, with TRBD2 matching over 8 bases. There are 15 residues in the CDR3. Per the germline V gene, CDR1 is DFQATT and CDR2 is SNEGSKA (reference sequence). J lost 9 bases, V lost 4 bases, and 14 bases had no gene match. CDR3 region: CSANPKAGVSFEQFF. DNA of the CDR3: TGCAGTGCTAACCCTAAAGCGGGAGTGTCGTTTGAGCAGTTCTTC.

The chain uses TRBV4-2 and TRBJ2-7; maybe TRBD2 (6 bases). This CDR3 region has 16 residues. V dropped 0 bases and J dropped 3 bases, with 15 bases sitting between them. Germline V lookup: CDR1 LGHNA, CDR2 YNFKEQ. The CDR3 bases are TGTGCCAGCAGCCAAGACCTCCCAGCGGGCCTCTACGAGCAGTACTTC. Encoded protein: CASSQDLPAGLYEQYF.

CDR3 nucleotide sequence: TGTGCCAGCAGCTTCCTAGCGCCAGATACGCAGTATTTT. Protein: CASSFLAPDTQYF. The V and J genes are TRBV7-9 and TRBJ2-3, with D perhaps matching TRBD2 (6 bases). Germline loops: CDR1 SEHNR, CDR2 FQNEAQ (reference sequence). The CDR3 is 13 residues long. Deletions cut 3 bases from V and 4 bases from J, with 8 bases between. Supplemented by reference TRBV7-9 and TRBJ2-3, the full variable domain reads DTGVSQNPRHKITKRGQNVTFRCDPISEHNRLYWYRQTLGQGPEFLTYFQNEAQLEKSRLLSDRFSAERPKGSFSTLEIQRTEQGDSAMYLCASSFLAPDTQYFGPGTRLTVL.

The count of this clonotype is one. At one end the junction does not follow the germline gene, possibly because of a read error. The V gene is TRBV5-4, the J gene TRBJ2-2; D perhaps matches TRBD1 (5 bases). CDR3 length: 13 residues. Looked up from germline, CDR1 is SGHNT and CDR2 is YYREEE (reference sequence). CDR3 bases: TGTGCCAGCAGCGTGACAGACACCTGGGAGCTGTTTTTT. It specifies CASSVTDTWELFF. The whole variable domain, filled in from reference TRBV5-4 and TRBJ2-2, reads ETGVTQSPTHLIKTRGQQVTLRCSSQSGHNTVSWYQQALGQGPQFIFQYYREEENGRGNFPPRFSGLQFPNYSSELNVNALELDDSALYLCASSVTDTWELFFGEGSRLTVL.

This clonotype was counted only a few times. This chain connects TRBV4-3 to TRBJ1-4; D unresolved. V was pared by 0 bases and J by 0 bases, with 11 bases between. This CDR3 has 17 residues. From germline, CDR1 is LGHNA and CDR2 YSLEER. CDR3 bases: TGCGCCAGCAGCCAAGATTTAGGTCTCACAACTAATGAAAAACTGTTTTTT. Protein: CASSQDLGLTTNEKLFF.

Only a few counts were recorded for this clonotype. The rearrangement links TRBV9 to TRBJ2-1, with a tentative D call TRBD1 (6 bases). From germline, CDR1 is SGDLS and CDR2 YYNGEE. V was trimmed by 4 bases and J by 5 bases, leaving 16 bases between them. The CDR3 is made up of 15 amino acids. The CDR3 is CASSPSTGWDNEQFF. Written as DNA, the CDR3 is TGTGCCAGCAGCCCTTCGACAGGTTGGGACAATGAGCAGTTCTTC.

This clonotype turned up a few times. CDR3 sequence: CAPVRPCSYEQYF. The DNA of the CDR3 is TGTGCCCCTGTTAGGCCGTGCTCCTACGAGCAGTACTTC. This chain connects TRBV12-3 or TRBV12-4 to TRBJ2-7; the D is unclear. The CDR3 loop spans 13 amino acids. Trimming took 11 bases from V and 0 from J, leaving 14 bases between them.

The J gene is TRBJ2-1, the V gene TRBV29-1, with 7 bases fitting TRBD2. The CDR3 length is 14 residues. Germline CDR1 SQVTM, CDR2 ANQGSEA. V shed 5 bases and J 9 bases; nucleotides not matched to a gene: 13. The CDR3 DNA sequence: TGCAGCGTTTTTAGCGGGCGTTCCACTGTTGAGCAGTTCTTC. Protein sequence: CSVFSGRSTVEQFF.

This clonotype came up many times. The gene calls are TRBV4-1 and TRBJ2-3; the D is unclear. The CDR3 consists of 17 residues. The V gene lost 0 bases and the J gene lost 6 bases, with 19 bases spanning the gap. Germline V gene sequence: CDR1 MGHRA, CDR2 YSYEKL. The CDR3 DNA reads TGCGCCAGCAGCCAAGATTTGACCCTTAAGCTCCTCGATACGCAGTATTTT. Translation gives CASSQDLTLKLLDTQYF.

This clonotype showed up many times. V usage is TRBV7-2 and J usage is TRBJ1-1; D is perhaps TRBD1 (5 bases). The V end lost 5 bases, the J end lost 6 bases, and 13 bases lay between the germline ends. This CDR3 comprises 13 residues. Looked up from germline, CDR1 is SGHTA and CDR2 is FQGNSA. The CDR3 sequence: CASSPTGYAEAFF. CDR3 nucleotide sequence: TGTGCCAGCAGCCCCACAGGTTACGCTGAAGCTTTCTTT.

This clonotype was seen only a few times. The rearrangement links TRBV19 to TRBJ2-1; D call uncertain. The V and J ends lost 3 bases and 2 bases respectively, with 5 bases between them. The CDR3 sequence is 13 residues long. Germline assignment: CDR1 LNHDA and CDR2 SQIVND (reference sequence). DNA of the CDR3: TGTGCCAGTAGTATGAGTCCCTACAATGAGCAGTTCTTC. Translated, it gives CASSMSPYNEQFF. The whole variable domain, filled in from reference TRBV19 and TRBJ2-1, reads DGGITQSPKYLFRKEGQNVTLSCEQNLNHDAMYWYRQDPGQGLRLIYYSQIVNDFQKGDIAEGYSVSREKKESFPLTVTSAQKNPTAFYLCASSMSPYNEQFFGPGTRLTVL.

This clonotype has just a few counts. V usage is TRBV25-1 and J usage is TRBJ2-1, with a weak D call TRBD1 (6 bases). CDR1 is MGHDK, CDR2 SYGVNS, per germline. The CDR3 totals 11 residues. The V end lost 3 bases, the J end lost 10 bases, and 7 bases lay between the germline ends. CDR3 coding DNA: TGTGCCAGCAGTGAGAGGGGGGAGCAGTTCTTC. Protein product: CASSERGEQFF.

As concerns this clonotype: Germline and junction disagree at one end, which may indicate a read error. The genes are TRBV19 and TRBJ2-7; tentatively, D is TRBD1 (6 bases). Looked up from germline, CDR1 is LNHDA and CDR2 is SQIVND (reference sequence). The CDR3 has 15 residues. CDR3 amino acids: CASSWNWGHSYEHYF. The CDR3 nucleotides read TGTGCCAGTAGTTGGAATTGGGGGCACTCGTACGAGCATTACTTC.